This T cell receptor beta chain was identified in a study of T cells in localized non-small cell lung cancer. This CDR3 spans 15 amino acids. From germline, CDR1 is SGHDT and CDR2 YYEEEE. The V end lost 0 bases, the J end lost 4 bases, and 13 bases lay between the germline ends. Study results and limitations: Those with higher blood T cell density had longer overall survival.

In regard to this clone: Its antigen is not known.

This table comes from immunoSEQ multiplex PCR, and its TCRdb copy is limited to in-frame clones, with some not included. Of tens of thousands of clones in the sample, roughly nine tenths are singletons; the top ten hold 6.5% to 9%. The receptor was derived from a woman between 18 and 55 years old with stage III lung adenocarcinoma. The chain employs TRBV5-6 and TRBJ1-2, with D uncertain. Sequences were derived from peripheral blood, sampled before any cancer treatment. DNA of the CDR3: TGTGCCAGCAGCTTGGAAGCCTCCTTCCTCTATGGCTACACCTTC. Its translation: CASSLEASFLYGYTF.